This TCR beta chain originates from a study of shared clonotypes between healthy human individuals. Points on this clone: At the DNA level, this CDR3 is encoded by other sequences in the same sample as well.

Germline CDR1 MNHNS, CDR2 SASEGT. The CDR3 length is 13 residues. The V segment lost 6 bases and the J segment 6 bases; nucleotides outside the gene matches: 6. Repertoires were generated with immunoSEQ multiplex PCR, while TCRdb's copy carries only in-frame clones and drops some. Seen here are approximately 2.5 million clones, 85% to 95% observed once, and the top ten hold about 0.13%. V gene TRBV6-1 combines with J gene TRBJ2-3, with TRBD1 matching over 7 bases. The clonotype comes from a man younger than 35 in good health. Sequenced material: naive CD4+ T cells sorted from blood. Indicated subset: CD45RA+ positively selected. CDR3 DNA: TGTGCCAGCAGCCGACAGGGTTCCGATACGCAGTATTTT. Translation gives CASSRQGSDTQYF.